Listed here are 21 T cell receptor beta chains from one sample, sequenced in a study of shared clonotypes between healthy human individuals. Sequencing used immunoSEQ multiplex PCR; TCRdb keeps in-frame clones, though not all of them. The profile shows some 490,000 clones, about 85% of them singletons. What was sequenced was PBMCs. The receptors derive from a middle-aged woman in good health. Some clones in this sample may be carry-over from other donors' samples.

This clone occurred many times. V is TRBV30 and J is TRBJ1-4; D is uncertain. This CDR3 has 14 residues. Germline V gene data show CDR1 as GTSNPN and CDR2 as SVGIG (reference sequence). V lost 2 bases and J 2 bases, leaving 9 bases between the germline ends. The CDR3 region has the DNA TGTGCCTGGAGTCCCCTGGGGACTAATGAAAAACTGTTTTTT. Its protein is CAWSPLGTNEKLFF. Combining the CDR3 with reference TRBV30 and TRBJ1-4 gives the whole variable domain SQTIHQWPATLVQPVGSPLSLECTVEGTSNPNLYWYRQAAGRGLQLLFYSVGIGQISSEVPQNLSASRPQDRQFILSSKKLLLSDSGFYLCAWSPLGTNEKLFFGSGTQLSVL.

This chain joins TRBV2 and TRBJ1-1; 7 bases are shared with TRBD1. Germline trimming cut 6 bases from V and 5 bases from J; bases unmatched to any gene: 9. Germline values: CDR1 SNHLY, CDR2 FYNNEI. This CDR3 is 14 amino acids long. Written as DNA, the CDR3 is TGTGCCAGCAGGGAGAGACAGGGAGGGACTGAAGCTTTCTTT. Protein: CASRERQGGTEAFF.

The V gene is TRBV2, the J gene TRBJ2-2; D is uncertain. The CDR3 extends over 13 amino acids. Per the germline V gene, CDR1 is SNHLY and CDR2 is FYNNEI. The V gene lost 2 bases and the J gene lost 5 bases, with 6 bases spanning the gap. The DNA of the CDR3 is TGTGCCAGCAGTGAACGGGTTACCGGGGAGCTGTTTTTT. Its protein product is CASSERVTGELFF.

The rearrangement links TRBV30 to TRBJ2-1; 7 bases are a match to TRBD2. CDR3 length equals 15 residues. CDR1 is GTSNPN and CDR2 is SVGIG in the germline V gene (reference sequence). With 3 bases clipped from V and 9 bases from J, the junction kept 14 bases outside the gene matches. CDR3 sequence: CAWRDLRAGVGEQFF. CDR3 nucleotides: TGTGCCTGGAGGGACCTCCGGGCGGGAGTCGGTGAGCAGTTCTTC. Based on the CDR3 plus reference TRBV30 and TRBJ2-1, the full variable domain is SQTIHQWPATLVQPVGSPLSLECTVEGTSNPNLYWYRQAAGRGLQLLFYSVGIGQISSEVPQNLSASRPQDRQFILSSKKLLLSDSGFYLCAWRDLRAGVGEQFFGPGTRLTVL.

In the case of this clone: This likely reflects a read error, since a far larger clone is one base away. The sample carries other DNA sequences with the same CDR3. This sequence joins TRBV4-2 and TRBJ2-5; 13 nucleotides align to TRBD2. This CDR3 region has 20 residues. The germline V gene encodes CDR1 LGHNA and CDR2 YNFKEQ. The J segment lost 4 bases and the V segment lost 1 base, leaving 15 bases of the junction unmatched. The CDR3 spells CASSQVSVGLAGYFGETQYF. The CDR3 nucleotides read TGTGCCAGCAGCCAAGTTTCTGTGGGACTAGCGGGATATTTCGGAGAGACCCAGTACTTC.

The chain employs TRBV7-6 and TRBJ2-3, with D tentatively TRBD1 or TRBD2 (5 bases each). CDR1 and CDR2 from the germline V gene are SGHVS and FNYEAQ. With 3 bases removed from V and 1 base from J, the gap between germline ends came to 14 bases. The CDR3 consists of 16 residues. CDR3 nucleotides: TGTGCCAGCAGCTTGGGGGTAGTGCTTGGCACAGATACGCAGTATTTT. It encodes CASSLGVVLGTDTQYF.

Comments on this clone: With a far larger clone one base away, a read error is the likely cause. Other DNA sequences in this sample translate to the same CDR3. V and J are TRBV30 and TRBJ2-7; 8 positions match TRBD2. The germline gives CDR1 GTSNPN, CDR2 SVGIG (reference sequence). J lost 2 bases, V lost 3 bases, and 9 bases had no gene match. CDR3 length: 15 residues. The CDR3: CAWSLGLAGTYEQYF. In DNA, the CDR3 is TGTGCCTGGAGCCTAGGACTAGCCGGGACCTACGAGCAGTACTTC.

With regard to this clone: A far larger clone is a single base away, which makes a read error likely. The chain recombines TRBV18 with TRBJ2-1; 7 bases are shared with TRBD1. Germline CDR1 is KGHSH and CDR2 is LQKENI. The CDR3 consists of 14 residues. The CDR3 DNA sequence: TGTGCCAGCTCAGCTCTTGACAGGGAAGGTGAGCGGTTCTTC. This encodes CASSALDREGERFF.

The chain's CDR3 is CASWGQGEKDYGYTF. CDR3 nucleotides: TGCGCCAGCTGGGGACAGGGGGAAAAGGACTATGGCTACACCTTC. This chain joins TRBV4-1 and TRBJ1-2, with 11 bases lining up with TRBD1. The germline V gene has CDR1 MGHRA and CDR2 YSYEKL. V gave up 8 bases and J gave up 3 bases; unmatched junction bases: 8. This CDR3 has 15 amino acids.

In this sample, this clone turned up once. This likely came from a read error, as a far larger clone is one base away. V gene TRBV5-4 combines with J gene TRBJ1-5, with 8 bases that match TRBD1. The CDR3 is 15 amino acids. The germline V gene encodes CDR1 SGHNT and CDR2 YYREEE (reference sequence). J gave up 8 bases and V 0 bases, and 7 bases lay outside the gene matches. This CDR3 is CASSLGQGIDKPQHF. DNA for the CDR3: TGTGCCAGCAGCTTGGGACAGGGGATTGATAAGCCCCAGCATTTT.

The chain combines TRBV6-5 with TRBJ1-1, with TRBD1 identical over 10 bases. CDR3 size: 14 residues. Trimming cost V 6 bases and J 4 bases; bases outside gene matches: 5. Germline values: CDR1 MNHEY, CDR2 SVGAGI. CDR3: CASRGTGVSTEAFF. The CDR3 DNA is TGTGCCAGCAGGGGGACAGGGGTGTCCACTGAAGCTTTCTTT.

CDR3 region: CASSQDTGQGVDEQFF. Here the CDR3 DNA reads TGCGCCAGCAGCCAAGATACGGGACAGGGGGTCGATGAGCAGTTCTTC. The chain has TRBV4-3 and TRBJ2-1, with 11 bases matching TRBD1. The junction had 6 bases not matched to a gene; V was cut back by 0 bases and J by 8 bases. CDR3 length: 16 residues. The V gene's germline CDR1 is LGHNA and CDR2 YSLEER.

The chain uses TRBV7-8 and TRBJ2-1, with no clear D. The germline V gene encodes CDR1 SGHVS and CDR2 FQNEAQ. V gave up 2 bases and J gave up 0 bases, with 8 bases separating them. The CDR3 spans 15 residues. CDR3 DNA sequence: TGTGCCAGCAGCTTACGGACGGACTCCTACAATGAGCAGTTCTTC. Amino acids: CASSLRTDSYNEQFF.

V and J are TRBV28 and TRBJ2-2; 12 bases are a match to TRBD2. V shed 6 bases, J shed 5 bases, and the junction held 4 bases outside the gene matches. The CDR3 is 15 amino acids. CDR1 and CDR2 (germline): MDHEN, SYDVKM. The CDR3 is CASSTTSGRTGELFF. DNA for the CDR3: TGTGCCAGCAGCACCACTAGCGGGAGGACCGGGGAGCTGTTTTTT.

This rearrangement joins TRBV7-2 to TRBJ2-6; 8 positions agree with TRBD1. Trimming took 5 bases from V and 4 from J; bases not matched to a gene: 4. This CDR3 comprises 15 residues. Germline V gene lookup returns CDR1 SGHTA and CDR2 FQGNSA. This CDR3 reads CASSRTGSGANVLTF. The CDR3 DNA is TGTGCCAGCAGCCGGACAGGGTCCGGGGCCAACGTCCTGACTTTC.

In nucleotides, the CDR3 is TGTGCCAGCAGCATTGGTAGCGGGAGTCTAAATGAGCAGTTCTTC. Translated, it gives CASSIGSGSLNEQFF. V is TRBV5-5 and J is TRBJ2-1; 9 nucleotides line up with TRBD2. Germline loops: CDR1 SGHKS, CDR2 YYEKEE (reference sequence). Unmatched junction bases numbered 9, after V lost 4 bases and J lost 7 bases. The CDR3 is made up of 15 amino acids.

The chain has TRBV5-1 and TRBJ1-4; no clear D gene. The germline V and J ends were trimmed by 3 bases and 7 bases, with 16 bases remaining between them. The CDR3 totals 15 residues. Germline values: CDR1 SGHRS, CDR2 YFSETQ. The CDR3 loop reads CASSSDGGLIEKLFF. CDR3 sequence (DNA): TGCGCCAGCAGCTCGGACGGAGGACTTATTGAAAAACTGTTTTTT.

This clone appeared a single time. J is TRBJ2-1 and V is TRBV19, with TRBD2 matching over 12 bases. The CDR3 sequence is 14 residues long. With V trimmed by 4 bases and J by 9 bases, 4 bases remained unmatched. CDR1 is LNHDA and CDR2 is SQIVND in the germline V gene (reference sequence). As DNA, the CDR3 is TGTGCCAGTAGTAGACTAGCGGGAGTCTCTGAGCAGTTCTTC. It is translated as CASSRLAGVSEQFF.

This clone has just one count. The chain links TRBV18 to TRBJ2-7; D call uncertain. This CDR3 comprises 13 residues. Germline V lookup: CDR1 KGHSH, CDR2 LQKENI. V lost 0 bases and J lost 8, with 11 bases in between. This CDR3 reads CASSPPTGDKQYF. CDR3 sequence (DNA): TGTGCCAGCTCACCACCGACCGGTGACAAGCAGTACTTC.

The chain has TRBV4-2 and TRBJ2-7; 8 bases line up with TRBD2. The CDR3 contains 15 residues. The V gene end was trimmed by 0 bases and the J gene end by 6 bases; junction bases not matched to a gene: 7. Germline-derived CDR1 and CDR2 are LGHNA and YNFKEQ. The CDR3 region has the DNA TGTGCCAGCAGCCAAGATTTCAGCGGGAGCCGCGAGCAGTACTTC. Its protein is CASSQDFSGSREQYF.

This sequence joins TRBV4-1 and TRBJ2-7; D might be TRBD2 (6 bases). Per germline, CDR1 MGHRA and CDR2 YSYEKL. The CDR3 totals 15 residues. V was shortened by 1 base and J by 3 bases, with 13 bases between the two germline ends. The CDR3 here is CASSQGSGLFYEQYF. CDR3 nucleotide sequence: TGCGCCAGCAGCCAAGGGTCGGGACTCTTCTACGAGCAGTACTTC.